These 16 T cell receptor beta chains were all obtained from the same sample, sequenced in a study of T cells in localized non-small cell lung cancer. Generated by immunoSEQ multiplex PCR, the TCRdb table keeps only in-frame clones and is missing some. The top ten hold roughly a sixth of the sample, which has about 52,000 clones, more than 85% seen once. The sequencing used PBMCs, collected before any cancer treatment. These receptor sequences come from a female donor with stage II lung adenocarcinoma.

This clone was detected only once. CDR3 sequence reads: CASSSQRGNTDTQYF. CDR3 nucleotides: TGTGCCAGCAGTTCCCAGCGGGGGAACACAGATACGCAGTATTTT. This sequence joins TRBV6-6 and TRBJ2-3; 8 nucleotides match TRBD2. V lost 4 bases to trimming and J lost 2 bases; unmatched junction nucleotides: 5. The CDR3 has 15 residues. Germline lookup yields CDR1 MNHNY and CDR2 SVGAGI (reference sequence).

The chain is built from TRBV7-2 and TRBJ2-7; D not resolved. The CDR3 runs 14 residues. V was cut by 2 bases and J by 0 bases, with 8 bases left in between. Germline V CDR1 and CDR2: SGHTA, FQGNSA. This CDR3 reads CASSLFDSSYEQYF. CDR3 DNA sequence: TGTGCCAGCAGCTTATTTGATAGCTCCTACGAGCAGTACTTC.

V is TRBV5-4 and J is TRBJ2-3, with 7 bases fitting TRBD2. The CDR3 runs to 15 residues. Germline V lookup: CDR1 SGHNT, CDR2 YYREEE (reference sequence). V lost 0 bases and J lost 3; bases outside the gene matches: 4. Here the CDR3 DNA reads TGTGCCAGCAGCTTGGATGGCGGGAGAACAGATACGCAGTATTTT. Amino acid sequence: CASSLDGGRTDTQYF. The complete variable domain, with remaining parts taken from reference TRBV5-4 and TRBJ2-3, reads ETGVTQSPTHLIKTRGQQVTLRCSSQSGHNTVSWYQQALGQGPQFIFQYYREEENGRGNFPPRFSGLQFPNYSSELNVNALELDDSALYLCASSLDGGRTDTQYFGPGTRLTVL.

The chain uses TRBV9 and TRBJ1-3; D not resolved. This CDR3 comprises 13 residues. V was shortened by 4 bases and J by 2 bases, with 7 bases between the two germline ends. Germline lookup yields CDR1 SGDLS and CDR2 YYNGEE. In DNA, the CDR3 is TGTGCCAGCAGCCCCACACCTGGAAACACCATATATTTT. It codes for CASSPTPGNTIYF.

V gene TRBV4-1 combines with J gene TRBJ2-1; D possibly uses TRBD1 or TRBD2 (5 bases each). Trimming took 2 bases from V and 10 from J, leaving 12 bases between them. The CDR3 loop spans 13 amino acids. Germline lookup yields CDR1 MGHRA and CDR2 YSYEKL. CDR3 sequence: CASSQIGRDEQFF. CDR3 nucleotides: TGCGCCAGCAGCCAAATCGGCAGGGACGAGCAGTTCTTC.

The DNA for the CDR3 is TGTGCCAGCAGGCCGGGGCCTACTATCCATTCACCCCTCCACTTT. This encodes CASRPGPTIHSPLHF. The chain carries TRBV6-1 and TRBJ1-6, with a tentative D call TRBD1 (5 bases). The CDR3 is made up of 15 amino acids. V shed 6 bases and J shed 8 bases, with 17 bases lying between them. CDR1 is MNHNS, CDR2 SASEGT, per germline.

This chain uses TRBV5-1 with TRBJ2-7, with 15 positions matching TRBD2. This CDR3 has 17 amino acids. Trimming took 2 bases from V and 5 from J; bases not matched to a gene: 8. CDR1 is SGHRS, CDR2 YFSETQ, per germline. CDR3 residues: CASSFPRTSGGVDEQYF. CDR3 in DNA: TGCGCCAGCAGCTTTCCCCGGACTAGCGGGGGGGTAGACGAGCAGTACTTC.

The rearrangement uses TRBV5-1 and TRBJ1-1; no clear D gene. Germline assignment: CDR1 SGHRS and CDR2 YFSETQ. V dropped 0 bases and J dropped 5 bases, with 11 bases sitting between them. The CDR3 is made up of 14 amino acids. Here the CDR3 reads CASSLDGEGTEAFF. CDR3 nucleotide sequence: TGCGCCAGCAGCTTGGATGGGGAAGGGACTGAAGCTTTCTTT.

The chain uses TRBV6-6 and TRBJ1-2; D gene uncertain. The germline V gene has CDR1 MNHNY and CDR2 SVGAGI (reference sequence). The CDR3 runs to 15 residues. V gave up 7 bases and J gave up 4 bases, with 19 bases separating them. Written as DNA, the CDR3 is TGTGCCAGCATCCTCGGCGCGTTTACGGGCTATGGCTACACCTTC. As protein: CASILGAFTGYGYTF.

V gene TRBV6-4 combines with J gene TRBJ2-3; unclear D gene. The CDR3 totals 15 residues. V was pared by 3 bases and J by 3 bases, with 13 bases between. Germline values: CDR1 MRHNA, CDR2 SNTAGT. CDR3: CASSDPVNLTDTQYF. CDR3 nucleotides: TGTGCCAGCAGTGATCCCGTCAATCTAACAGATACGCAGTATTTT.

This clone showed up just a few times. V is TRBV30 and J is TRBJ1-1; D is possibly TRBD1 (5 bases). The CDR3 length is 12 residues. The germline CDR1 and CDR2 sequences are GTSNPN and SVGIG (reference sequence). Trimming left V 1 base short and J 8 bases short, with 11 bases between. The CDR3 DNA follows: TGTGCCTGGAGTGAAACAGGAGTCGAAGCTTTCTTT. Its protein product is CAWSETGVEAFF.

The chain combines TRBV5-1 with TRBJ1-3, with 8 bases aligning to TRBD1. Germline CDR1 SGHRS, CDR2 YFSETQ. This CDR3 spans 16 amino acids. V lost 4 bases to trimming and J lost 2 bases; unmatched junction nucleotides: 8. CDR3 nucleotide sequence: TGCGCCAGCAGCGTCCTACAGGGGGGACCTGGAAACACCATATATTTT. This encodes CASSVLQGGPGNTIYF.

This clone was counted once. CDR3 DNA sequence: TGCGCCAGCAGCTTGGTGTATAACACTGAAGCTTTCTTT. Translated: CASSLVYNTEAFF. The chain recombines TRBV5-1 with TRBJ1-1, with unresolved D. The V end was cut by 0 bases, the J end by 2 bases, with 5 bases between. The germline V gene encodes CDR1 SGHRS and CDR2 YFSETQ. The CDR3 has 13 residues.

This clone is labeled medium-sized. V is TRBV6-1 and J is TRBJ1-5; TRBD1 aligns across 7 bases. The CDR3 covers 15 residues. The germline V gene encodes CDR1 MNHNS and CDR2 SASEGT. Trimming cost V 6 bases and J 3 bases; bases outside gene matches: 8. The CDR3 DNA reads TGTGCCAGCAGCGACCGACAGGGAACCAATCAGCCCCAGCATTTT. Translating gives CASSDRQGTNQPQHF.

The chain recombines TRBV6-5 with TRBJ2-7; 10 bases line up with TRBD2. The CDR3 totals 15 residues. V lost 8 bases to trimming and J lost 3 bases; unmatched junction nucleotides: 10. Germline assignment: CDR1 MNHEY and CDR2 SVGAGI. The CDR3: CASGPLGTSVYEQYF. DNA of the CDR3: TGTGCCAGCGGTCCCCTCGGGACTAGCGTCTACGAGCAGTACTTC.

The J gene is TRBJ1-2, the V gene TRBV27, with 9 bases identical to TRBD1. The CDR3 sequence is 13 residues long. Germline values: CDR1 MNHEY, CDR2 SMNVEV (reference sequence). V shed 5 bases, J shed 10 bases, and the junction held 8 bases outside the gene matches. The CDR3 nucleotides read TGTGCCAGCAGTCAGACAGGGGGTAGTGACTACACCTTC. Its translation: CASSQTGGSDYTF.